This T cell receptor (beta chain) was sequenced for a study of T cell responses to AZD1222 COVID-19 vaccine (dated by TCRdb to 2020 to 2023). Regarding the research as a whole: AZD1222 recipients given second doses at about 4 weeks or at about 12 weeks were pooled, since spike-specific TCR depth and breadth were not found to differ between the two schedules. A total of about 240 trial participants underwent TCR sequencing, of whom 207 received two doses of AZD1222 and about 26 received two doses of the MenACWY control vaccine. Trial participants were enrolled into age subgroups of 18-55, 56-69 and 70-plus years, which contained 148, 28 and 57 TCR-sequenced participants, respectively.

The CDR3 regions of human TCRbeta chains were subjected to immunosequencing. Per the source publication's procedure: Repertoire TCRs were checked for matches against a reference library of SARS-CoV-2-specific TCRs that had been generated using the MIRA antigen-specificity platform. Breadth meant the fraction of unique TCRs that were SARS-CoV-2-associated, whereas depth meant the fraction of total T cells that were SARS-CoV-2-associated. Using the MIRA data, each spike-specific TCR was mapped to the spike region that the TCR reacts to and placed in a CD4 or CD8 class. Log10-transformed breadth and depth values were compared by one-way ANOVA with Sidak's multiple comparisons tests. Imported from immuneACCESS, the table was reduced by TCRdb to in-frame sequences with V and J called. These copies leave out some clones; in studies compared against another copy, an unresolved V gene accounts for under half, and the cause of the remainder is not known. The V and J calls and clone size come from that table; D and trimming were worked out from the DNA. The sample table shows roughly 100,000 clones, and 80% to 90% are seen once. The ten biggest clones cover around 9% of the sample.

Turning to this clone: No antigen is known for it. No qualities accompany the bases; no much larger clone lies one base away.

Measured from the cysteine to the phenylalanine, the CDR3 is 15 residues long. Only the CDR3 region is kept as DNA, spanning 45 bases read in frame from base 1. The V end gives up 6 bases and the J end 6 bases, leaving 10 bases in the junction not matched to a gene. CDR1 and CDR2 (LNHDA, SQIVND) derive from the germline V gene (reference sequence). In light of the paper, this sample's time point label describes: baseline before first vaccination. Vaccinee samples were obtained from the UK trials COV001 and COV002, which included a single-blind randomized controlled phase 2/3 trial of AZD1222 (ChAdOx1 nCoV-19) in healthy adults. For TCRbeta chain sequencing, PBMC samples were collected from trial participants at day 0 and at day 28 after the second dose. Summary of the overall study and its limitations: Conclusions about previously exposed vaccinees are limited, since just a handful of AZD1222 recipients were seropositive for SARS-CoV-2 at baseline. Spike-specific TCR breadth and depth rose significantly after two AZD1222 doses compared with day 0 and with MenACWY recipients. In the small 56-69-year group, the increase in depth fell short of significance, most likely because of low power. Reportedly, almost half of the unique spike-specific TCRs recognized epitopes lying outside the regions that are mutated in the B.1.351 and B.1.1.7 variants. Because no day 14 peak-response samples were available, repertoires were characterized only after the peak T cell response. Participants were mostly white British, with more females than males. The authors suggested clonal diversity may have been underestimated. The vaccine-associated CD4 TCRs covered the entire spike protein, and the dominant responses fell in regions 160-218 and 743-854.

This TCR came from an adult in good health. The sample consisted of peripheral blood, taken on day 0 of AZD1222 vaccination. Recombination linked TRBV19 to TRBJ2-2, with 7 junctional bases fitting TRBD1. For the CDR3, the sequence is CASSLGGRESGELFF. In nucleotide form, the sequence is TGTGCCAGTAGCTTAGGGGGCAGGGAATCCGGGGAGCTGTTTTTT.